Below are 23 T cell receptor beta chains sequenced from a single sample in a study of identical twins. In TCRdb, the 5' RACE reads were re-called with MiXCR into one record per CDR3 protein. The repertoire consists of about 690,000 distinct CDR3 sequences, with 21% occurring once and the leading ten covering roughly 4%. The data were also submitted as part of a second study, on T cells expressing NK-cell markers.

Sequenced sample: PBMCs. The receptors were gathered from a woman between 18 and 29 years old in good health.

The genes are TRBV7-6 and TRBJ2-7; possibly TRBD2 for D (5 bases). The germline CDR1 and CDR2 sequences are SGHVS and FNYEAQ. V was pared by 6 bases and J by 5 bases, with 14 bases between. The CDR3 has 13 residues. The CDR3 loop is CASRASSEDEQYF. Here the CDR3 DNA reads TGTGCCAGCAGGGCTAGCTCCGAGGACGAGCAGTACTTC.

The chain couples TRBV9 to TRBJ2-4, with 9 bases aligning to TRBD2. Trimming removed 3 bases from V and 8 bases from J; junction bases left unmatched: 12. The CDR3 is 16 amino acids. Germline V CDR1 and CDR2: SGDLS, YYNGEE. The CDR3 spells CASSAGGREGWDIQYF. The CDR3 DNA sequence: TGTGCCAGCAGCGCCGGCGGGAGGGAAGGGTGGGACATTCAGTACTTC.

This clonotype was seen only a few times. The chain joins TRBV20-1 to TRBJ1-1; D possibly corresponds to TRBD1 (5 bases). V gave up 3 bases and J gave up 3 bases, with 11 bases separating them. Germline V gene lookup returns CDR1 DFQATT and CDR2 SNEGSKA (reference sequence). This CDR3 is 13 amino acids long. For the CDR3, the DNA is TGCAGTGCTAGTGAGTCGGGGGACACTGAAGCTTTCTTT. This encodes CSASESGDTEAFF.

This clonotype showed up many times. This chain uses TRBV20-1 with TRBJ1-2, with a weak D call TRBD1 (5 bases). The CDR3 is 15 residues long. Germline assignment: CDR1 DFQATT and CDR2 SNEGSKA (reference sequence). The V and J ends lost 0 bases and 1 base respectively, with 12 bases between them. The CDR3 sequence is CSARDPSRVNYGYTF. DNA of the CDR3: TGCAGTGCTAGAGACCCCTCCAGGGTTAACTATGGCTACACCTTC.

This chain joins TRBV15 and TRBJ2-7, with 9 bases identical to TRBD1. V shed 8 bases, J shed 5 bases, and the junction held 4 bases outside the gene matches. Germline V gives CDR1 LNHNV, CDR2 YYDKDF (reference sequence). The CDR3 covers 12 residues. CDR3 sequence reads: CATSDRGDEQYF. CDR3 nucleotides: TGTGCCACCTCGGACAGGGGAGACGAGCAGTACTTC. Using reference TRBV15 and TRBJ2-7 for the parts outside the CDR3, the full variable domain is DAMVIQNPRYQVTQFGKPVTLSCSQTLNHNVMYWYQQKSSQAPKLLFHYYDKDFNNEADTPDNFQSRRPNTSFCFLDIRSPGLGDTAMYLCATSDRGDEQYFGPGTRLTVT.

This rearrangement joins TRBV27 to TRBJ1-5; D is perhaps TRBD1 (6 bases). The CDR3 loop spans 13 amino acids. V lost 8 bases, J lost 0 bases, and 8 bases lay in between. The germline V gene encodes CDR1 MNHEY and CDR2 SMNVEV (reference sequence). The CDR3 reads CASGTLSNQPQHF. DNA of the CDR3: TGTGCCAGCGGGACACTTAGCAATCAGCCCCAGCATTTT.

V gene TRBV4-3 combines with J gene TRBJ2-7; 9 bases align to TRBD2. The CDR3 is made up of 15 amino acids. Germline-derived CDR1 and CDR2 are LGHNA and YSLEER. With 1 base clipped from V and 7 bases from J, the junction kept 8 bases outside the gene matches. Here the CDR3 reads CASSQVAGGLGEQYF. As DNA, the CDR3 is TGCGCCAGCAGCCAAGTCGCGGGAGGGTTAGGGGAGCAGTACTTC.

V is TRBV12-3 or TRBV12-4 and J is TRBJ2-7; D gene unclear. CDR3 length: 12 amino acids. V was trimmed by 3 bases and J by 5 bases, leaving 8 bases between them. This chain's CDR3 is CASSFVHNEQYF. The CDR3 nucleotides read TGTGCCAGCAGTTTCGTCCATAACGAGCAGTACTTC.

The V and J genes are TRBV12-5 and TRBJ2-7; D uncertain. CDR1 and CDR2 from the germline V gene are LGHNT and FRNRAP. CDR3 size: 13 residues. Trimming took off 4 bases at V and 0 bases at J, with 7 bases between the two ends. The CDR3 protein is CASGSSDSYEQYF. CDR3 nucleotides: TGTGCTAGTGGTTCCTCAGACTCCTACGAGCAGTACTTC.

This clonotype was picked up a small number of times. The chain recombines TRBV12-3 or TRBV12-4 with TRBJ2-5, with TRBD2 matching 7 bases. J gave up 5 bases and V 6 bases, and 6 bases lay outside the gene matches. The CDR3 covers 13 residues. The CDR3 bases are TGTGCCAGCAGCCGAATTAGCGGGGAGACCCAGTACTTC. It translates to CASSRISGETQYF.

This clonotype was recorded a few times. This sequence joins TRBV5-6 and TRBJ1-1, with D possibly matching TRBD1 (6 bases). V was clipped by 1 base and J by 4 bases, with 8 bases between them. Looked up from germline, CDR1 is SGHDT and CDR2 is YYEEEE. The CDR3 extends over 13 amino acids. CDR3 loop: CASSLSDSTEAFF. CDR3 nucleotides: TGTGCCAGCAGCTTGTCGGACAGCACTGAAGCTTTCTTT.

The chain uses TRBV6-5 and TRBJ2-3; D not certain. Germline V gene data show CDR1 as MNHEY and CDR2 as SVGAGI. V lost 0 bases and J lost 5, with 9 bases in between. This CDR3 has 14 amino acids. This CDR3 reads CASSYSNLVDTQYF. CDR3 nucleotides: TGTGCCAGCAGTTACTCGAATTTGGTAGATACGCAGTATTTT.

This clonotype turned up a few times. The chain has TRBV4-3 and TRBJ2-5, with TRBD2 identical over 8 bases. The CDR3 has 15 amino acids. Looked up from germline, CDR1 is LGHNA and CDR2 is YSLEER. The J segment lost 9 bases and the V segment lost 1 base, leaving 10 bases of the junction unmatched. The DNA for the CDR3 is TGCGCCAGCAGCCAAGTCGAGGCTAGCGGGCAATCCCAGTACTTC. Amino acids: CASSQVEASGQSQYF.

CDR3 coding DNA: TGTGCCAGCAGCTCCCCGGGACTCCCGAGCTCCTACAATGAGCAGTTCTTC. As protein: CASSSPGLPSSYNEQFF. This rearrangement joins TRBV11-2 to TRBJ2-1, with D tentatively TRBD2 (6 bases). CDR1 and CDR2 (germline): SGHAT, FQNNGV. V lost 4 bases, J lost 0 bases, and 16 bases lay in between. This CDR3 has 17 amino acids.

The chain joins TRBV5-1 to TRBJ1-1; 10 nucleotides match TRBD1. V was pared by 4 bases and J by 5 bases, with 8 bases of the junction left unmatched. Germline values: CDR1 SGHRS, CDR2 YFSETQ. The CDR3 totals 15 residues. Written as DNA, the CDR3 is TGCGCCAGCAGCAAAGGGGGGACAGGGGATACTGAAGCTTTCTTT. Amino acid sequence: CASSKGGTGDTEAFF.

A few counts support this clonotype. The rearrangement links TRBV4-3 to TRBJ2-1; 11 positions match TRBD2. V dropped 0 bases and J dropped 8; count of bases not matched to a gene: 9. The germline V gene has CDR1 LGHNA and CDR2 YSLEER. The CDR3 is 17 residues long. In DNA form, the CDR3 reads TGCGCCAGCAGCCAAGAATCCCGACTAGCGGGATTCGATGAGCAGTTCTTC. It yields the protein CASSQESRLAGFDEQFF.

The V and J genes are TRBV10-3 and TRBJ2-3; 7 bases line up with TRBD1. CDR3 length equals 12 residues. CDR1 is ENHRY, CDR2 SYGVKD, per germline. V shed 4 bases, J shed 5 bases, and the junction held 0 bases outside the gene matches. CDR3 in amino acids: CAISGTGDTQYF. DNA for the CDR3: TGTGCCATCAGTGGGACAGGAGATACGCAGTATTTT.

There are a few counts of this clonotype. V usage is TRBV5-5 and J usage is TRBJ2-7; D tentatively fits TRBD1 or TRBD2 (6 bases each). The germline gives CDR1 SGHKS, CDR2 YYEKEE (reference sequence). The CDR3 is made up of 13 amino acids. The V and J ends lost 0 bases and 6 bases respectively, with 10 bases between them. The CDR3 protein is CASSLGGATEQYF. In DNA, the CDR3 is TGTGCCAGCAGCTTGGGGGGGGCGACCGAGCAGTACTTC.

The V gene is TRBV20-1, the J gene TRBJ2-7; tentatively, D is TRBD2 (6 bases). The germline V gene encodes CDR1 DFQATT and CDR2 SNEGSKA (reference sequence). Trimming shortened V by 3 bases and J by 5 bases, and 14 bases separated the two germline ends. This CDR3 contains 13 residues. DNA of the CDR3: TGCAGTGCTAGTCCGGAGGGCCTCCACGAGCAGTACTTC. Translated, it gives CSASPEGLHEQYF.

This clonotype has only one observation. The chain is built from TRBV7-2 and TRBJ2-5; D unclear. The CDR3 loop spans 14 amino acids. Germline V gene lookup returns CDR1 SGHTA and CDR2 FQGNSA. Trimming stripped 5 bases from V and 4 bases from J, with 14 bases between. The CDR3 region has the DNA TGTGCCAGCAGCCCCTCCGGGCCCCGAGAGACCCAGTACTTC. The encoded protein is CASSPSGPRETQYF.

This clonotype came up a few times. The chain combines TRBV30 with TRBJ1-5, with D possibly being TRBD1 (5 bases). Germline assignment: CDR1 GTSNPN and CDR2 SVGIG (reference sequence). This CDR3 region has 13 residues. The V end lost 4 bases, the J end lost 4 bases, and 11 bases lay between the germline ends. CDR3 region: CAWMSWGNQPQHF. CDR3 sequence (DNA): TGTGCCTGGATGTCTTGGGGGAATCAGCCCCAGCATTTT. The whole variable domain, remainder taken from reference TRBV30 and TRBJ1-5, is SQTIHQWPATLVQPVGSPLSLECTVEGTSNPNLYWYRQAAGRGLQLLFYSVGIGQISSEVPQNLSASRPQDRQFILSSKKLLLSDSGFYLCAWMSWGNQPQHFGDGTRLSIL.

This clonotype was detected a few times. The V gene is TRBV20-1, the J gene TRBJ2-7; 8 bases line up with TRBD2. Germline CDR1 reads DFQATT; CDR2 reads SNEGSKA (reference sequence). This CDR3 is 15 amino acids long. After removal of 4 bases from V and 2 bases from J, the junction contained 10 bases not matched to a gene. The CDR3 protein is CSAIPFSGRAYEQYF. In nucleotides, the CDR3 is TGCAGTGCTATCCCATTCAGCGGGAGAGCCTACGAGCAGTACTTC.

The chain combines TRBV5-1 with TRBJ2-1; no firm D call. The CDR3 is 14 amino acids. V lost 1 base to trimming and J lost 4 bases, with 9 bases between them. Germline CDR1 reads SGHRS; CDR2 reads YFSETQ. In DNA form, the CDR3 reads TGCGCCAGCAGCTTGAGCCAACCGTACAATGAGCAGTTCTTC. Translating gives CASSLSQPYNEQFF.